A selection of T cell receptor beta chains follows, all from one sample in a study of shared T cell receptors in the human thymus. Generated by immunoSEQ multiplex PCR, the TCRdb table keeps only in-frame clones and is missing some. The sample lists 500,000 to 550,000 clones, more than 75% occurring once. A further study also used this sample, focusing on human thymus T cells.

The sample was thymocytes. These receptors were collected from a boy in the first two years of life with a congenital heart defect. The CDR3 runs from the conserved cysteine through the conserved F or W. The D gene is left open where the match is weak. Where a row states a size, it is once, few, many or the class of an expanded clone; other rows omit it.

NA,NA,TRBV4-3,TRBJ2-1,TGCGCCAGCAGCCAAGCTACTAGTTCGGTTGAGCAGTTCTTC,CASSQATSSVEQFF
once,TRBD2,TRBV4-3,TRBJ2-1,TGCGCCAGCAGCCATGAAACGGGACTAGCGGGAGGGATGACAAGGGGTGAGCAGTTCTTC,CASSHETGLAGGMTRGEQFF
NA,TRBD2,TRBV28,TRBJ2-3,TGTGCCAGCCACCGGCGGGCGGGAGTCGTGGATACGCAGTATTTT,CASHRRAGVVDTQYF
NA,TRBD1,TRBV6-5,TRBJ1-1,TGTGCCAGCAGTTATTCCCGGGACAGGGGGAACACTGAAGCTTTCTTT,CASSYSRDRGNTEAFF
NA,TRBD2,TRBV7-3,TRBJ2-2,TGTGCCAGCAGCCCACGGAGGGAGGGAACGAACACCGGGGAGCTGTTTTTT,CASSPRREGTNTGELFF
NA,NA,TRBV5-6,TRBJ2-1,TGTGCCAGCAGCTTGTGGCGGGCGAGCTCCTACAATGAGCAGTTCTTC,CASSLWRASSYNEQFF
NA,NA,TRBV5-4,TRBJ1-1,TGTGCCAGCAGCGGAGGGGCGGGGGCGGGCACTGAAGCTTTCTTT,CASSGGAGAGTEAFF
NA,NA,TRBV5-1,TRBJ2-3,TGCGCCAGCAGACAGGACACCGGCACAGATACGCAGTATTTT,CASRQDTGTDTQYF
once,TRBD2,TRBV7-2,TRBJ2-7,TGTGCCAACAGCTTAGATGACGAGCGGGGCTTCTCCTACGAGCAGTACTTC,CANSLDDERGFSYEQYF
NA,TRBD1,TRBV12-5,TRBJ2-7,TGTGCTAGTGGTTTGTCTTGGACAGGGGGCCCCTACGAGCAGTACTTC,CASGLSWTGGPYEQYF
NA,TRBD1,TRBV5-4,TRBJ1-2,TGTGCCAGCAGCTTGGTCCAGGGGGTTAACTATGGCTACACCTTC,CASSLVQGVNYGYTF
once,NA,TRBV10-2,TRBJ2-1,TGCGCCAGCAGTGAGAGACAGTTCAATGAGCAGTTCTTC,CASSERQFNEQFF
once,TRBD1,TRBV4-3,TRBJ2-7,TGCGCCAGCTCCCAAGGCAGGGGGCAATCCTACGAGCAGTACTTC,CASSQGRGQSYEQYF
NA,TRBD2,TRBV28,TRBJ2-2,TGTGCCAGCAGTTCTACTAGACTAGCGAAGAACACCGGGGAGCTGTTTTTT,CASSSTRLAKNTGELFF
few,NA,TRBV4-3,TRBJ2-7,TGCGCCAGCAGCCAAGCTAGTAATAGACTCTACGAGCAGTACTTC,CASSQASNRLYEQYF
few,TRBD2,TRBV7-2,TRBJ2-7,TGTGCCAGCAGCCAAACGACTAGCGGGAGCCAGGACGAGCAGTACTTC,CASSQTTSGSQDEQYF
NA,NA,TRBV4-3,TRBJ1-2,TGCGCCAGCAGCCGAGAAAACAGGGAGGGCTACACCTTC,CASSRENREGYTF
few,TRBD2,TRBV10-3,TRBJ2-1,TGTGCCATTCAGACTAGACTAGCGGGGACCTACAATGAGCAGTTCTTC,CAIQTRLAGTYNEQFF
once,NA,TRBV27,TRBJ1-1,TGTGCCAGCAGTTTAGGGACACTACTCAACACTGAAGCTTTCTTT,CASSLGTLLNTEAFF
NA,TRBD1,TRBV27,TRBJ2-4,TGTGCCAGCAACCTAAAGGGGGCGTCGGACATTCAGTACTTC,CASNLKGASDIQYF
NA,TRBD1,TRBV4-3,TRBJ2-7,TGCGCCAGCAGCCAAGCTCCATTCGGCGAGGGGGCGCTGGACGAGCAGTACTTC,CASSQAPFGEGALDEQYF
NA,NA,TRBV10-2,TRBJ1-2,TGCGCCAGCATGAATAGGAGGGGCCCAGGGCATGGCTACACCTTC,CASMNRRGPGHGYTF
NA,TRBD1,TRBV29-1,TRBJ1-3,TGCAGCGTTGAGGTGGACAGGGGGCCTGGAAACACCATATATTTT,CSVEVDRGPGNTIYF
NA,NA,TRBV4-3,TRBJ2-1,TGCGCCAGCAGCCCGGTTCTCCTTAGCGAAGATTACAATGAGCAGTTCTTC,CASSPVLLSEDYNEQFF
NA,TRBD1,TRBV6-1,TRBJ1-3,TGTGCCAGCAGTGCACAGGGGCCCGGAAACACCATATATTTT,CASSAQGPGNTIYF
NA,TRBD2,TRBV7-9,TRBJ2-5,TGTGCCAGCAGGCTGACTAGCGCCGAGGAGACCCAGTACTTC,CASRLTSAEETQYF
NA,TRBD2,TRBV19,TRBJ2-7,TGTGCCAGTAGGTTAGCGGGACGGAACGAGCAGTACTTC,CASRLAGRNEQYF
NA,TRBD2,TRBV9,TRBJ2-7,TGTGCCAGCAGCCCAGAAGGTATAGTGGGAGGGCCTCGCGAGCAGTACTTC,CASSPEGIVGGPREQYF
NA,TRBD2,TRBV10-3,TRBJ2-1,TGTGCCATCCTAGCGGGAGGGGGCAATGAGCAGTTCTTC,CAILAGGGNEQFF
NA,NA,TRBV6-5,TRBJ2-7,TGTGCCAGCAGTTACCGTGCGGGGAGCTACGAGCAGTACTTC,CASSYRAGSYEQYF
NA,NA,TRBV28,TRBJ2-5,TGTGCCAGCAACAACCGGGGGACCATCAAATTCCAAGAGACCCAGTACTTC,CASNNRGTIKFQETQYF
NA,NA,TRBV5-1,TRBJ2-7,TGCGCCAGCAGTCCTCGCCCGGGGACATACGAGCAGTACTTC,CASSPRPGTYEQYF
NA,TRBD1,TRBV28,TRBJ2-7,TGTGCCAGCAGTTCCCGGGACAGCTACGAGCAGTACTTC,CASSSRDSYEQYF
NA,NA,TRBV27,TRBJ2-7,TGTGCCAGCAGCCGAAGCCCACCCTACGAGCAGTACTTC,CASSRSPPYEQYF
NA,NA,TRBV28,TRBJ1-3,TGTGCCAGCAGCCTGAGGAGTGGCCCTGAGTTCTCTGGAAACACCATATATTTT,CASSLRSGPEFSGNTIYF
NA,TRBD1,TRBV30,TRBJ1-2,TGTGCCTGGAGTCGTGACAGGGGCGGCTACACCTTC,CAWSRDRGGYTF
NA,TRBD2,TRBV5-1,TRBJ2-1,TGCGCCAGCAGCTTGGCGGGAGGGAAGTCAGGCGAGCAGTTCTTC,CASSLAGGKSGEQFF
once,TRBD2,TRBV19,TRBJ2-7,TGTGCCAGTTCCCTCATAGCGGGAGACTACTACGAGCAGTACTTC,CASSLIAGDYYEQYF
NA,TRBD2,TRBV19,TRBJ2-3,TGTGCCAGTAGTATAGGAGCGCTAGCGGCAGATACGCAGTATTTT,CASSIGALAADTQYF
NA,TRBD1,TRBV27,TRBJ1-2,TGTGCCAGCAGACTGTCCGGGACAGTCTATGGCTACACCTTC,CASRLSGTVYGYTF
NA,NA,TRBV7-2,TRBJ2-7,TGTGCCAGCAGCTTAGTTCCGGGAACCTACGAGCAGTACTTC,CASSLVPGTYEQYF
NA,NA,TRBV7-8,TRBJ2-1,TGTGCCAGCAGTTCCCGGGAGCGAAGTCGGAATGAGCAGTTCTTC,CASSSRERSRNEQFF
NA,NA,TRBV4-2,TRBJ2-7,TGTGCCAGCAGCCAAGTATCCCAGGTCTCCTACGAGCAGTACTTC,CASSQVSQVSYEQYF
NA,NA,TRBV5-4,TRBJ1-1,TGTGCCAGCAGCTTGTCTTGGCAGGGAAACACTGAAGCTTTCTTT,CASSLSWQGNTEAFF
NA,TRBD1,TRBV27,TRBJ1-5,TGTGCCAGCAGTCTTGCCTCGACAGGGAGACAGCCCCAGCATTTT,CASSLASTGRQPQHF
NA,NA,TRBV5-1,TRBJ2-7,TGCGCCAGCAGCTTGGGACAGCGTAAAGTTACCTACGAGCAGTACTTC,CASSLGQRKVTYEQYF